The 5 T cell receptor beta chains given below trace back to one sample, sequenced in a study of early T cells in non-severe SARS-CoV-2 infection. Via MiXCR, TCRdb re-called the 5' RACE reads, giving one row per CDR3 protein. The sample includes 50,000 to 60,000 distinct CDR3 sequences, 9.5% to 15% seen only once; the top ten take around 1.4%. Sequencing used whole blood. The receptors originated from an adult who was a healthcare worker with PCR-confirmed SARS-CoV-2 infection or an uninfected control (not recorded which).

V and J are TRBV5-1 and TRBJ2-3; TRBD2 agrees at 7 bases. CDR1 is SGHRS, CDR2 YFSETQ, per germline. The CDR3 has 17 amino acids. The V and J ends lost 0 bases and 8 bases, in that order; junction bases with no gene match: 15. CDR3 loop: CASSLGSGVSSGGTQYF. DNA of the CDR3: TGCGCCAGCAGCTTGGGGAGCGGGGTCTCTAGCGGAGGTACGCAGTATTTT. Drawing the rest from reference TRBV5-1 and TRBJ2-3, the complete variable domain is KAGVTQTPRYLIKTRGQQVTLSCSPISGHRSVSWYQQTPGQGLQFLFEYFSETQRNKGNFPGRFSGRQFSNSRSEMNVSTLELGDSALYLCASSLGSGVSSGGTQYFGPGTRLTVL.

This clonotype was recorded at least ten times. The rearrangement uses TRBV11-1 and TRBJ2-2; perhaps D is TRBD1 or TRBD2 (5 bases each). The CDR3 runs 17 residues. The V end was cut by 5 bases, the J end by 0 bases, with 16 bases between. Germline-derived CDR1 and CDR2 are SGHAT and FQDESV (reference sequence). CDR3: CASSRQRTLPNTGELFF. CDR3 nucleotide sequence: TGTGCCAGCAGCCGACAGCGGACATTGCCGAACACCGGGGAGCTGTTTTTT.

There are many counts of this clonotype. V gene TRBV30 combines with J gene TRBJ2-7; TRBD1 matches 7 bases. With 4 bases clipped from V and 0 bases from J, the junction kept 0 bases outside the gene matches. Germline V gene lookup returns CDR1 GTSNPN and CDR2 SVGIG (reference sequence). The CDR3 runs 12 residues. CDR3 protein: CAWKGASYEQYF. The CDR3, as DNA: TGTGCCTGGAAGGGGGCCTCCTACGAGCAGTACTTC. Full variable domain (remainder filled in from reference TRBV30 and TRBJ2-7): SQTIHQWPATLVQPVGSPLSLECTVEGTSNPNLYWYRQAAGRGLQLLFYSVGIGQISSEVPQNLSASRPQDRQFILSSKKLLLSDSGFYLCAWKGASYEQYFGPGTRLTVT.

This clonotype has at least ten counts. J is TRBJ2-7 and V is TRBV10-2; D gene uncertain. Germline assignment: CDR1 WSHSY and CDR2 SAAADI. This CDR3 is built from 15 residues. Trimming shortened V by 3 bases and J by 0 bases, and 12 bases separated the two germline ends. This CDR3 reads CASSEMDGSSYEQYF. CDR3 DNA: TGCGCCAGCAGTGAAATGGACGGCTCCTCCTACGAGCAGTACTTC.

The genes are TRBV6-1 and TRBJ1-5; TRBD1 matches 9 bases. CDR3 length equals 16 residues. Per germline, CDR1 MNHNS and CDR2 SASEGT. Trimming removed 1 base from V and 5 bases from J; junction bases left unmatched: 6. The CDR3 is CASSEGPGQGYQPQHF. The DNA for the CDR3 is TGTGCCAGCAGTGAAGGGCCGGGACAGGGCTATCAGCCCCAGCATTTT.